This T cell receptor (beta chain) derives from a study of shared clonotypes between healthy human individuals. Study-level background: Every donor yielded three CD4 naive, three CD4 memory, two CD8 naive and one CD8 memory plate.

The table lists this clone with a few counts. Every subset's genomic DNA went evenly onto several immunoSEQ plates. The table came from immunoSEQ multiplex PCR; TCRdb's copy has only in-frame clones and leaves some out. This table holds around 340,000 clones, 73% found once. Source material: memory CD4+ T cells sorted from blood. The subset here: CD45RA-negative fraction. The receptor was derived from a man aged 25-45 years in good health.

The DNA for the CDR3 is TGTGCCAGCAACCCGGGACTAGCGGAAGAGACCCAGTACTTC. Translating it yields CASNPGLAEETQYF. The chain joins TRBV2 to TRBJ2-5; 11 bases match TRBD2. Germline V lookup: CDR1 SNHLY, CDR2 FYNNEI. V lost 7 bases, J lost 3 bases, and 4 bases stayed unmatched. CDR3 size: 14 residues.